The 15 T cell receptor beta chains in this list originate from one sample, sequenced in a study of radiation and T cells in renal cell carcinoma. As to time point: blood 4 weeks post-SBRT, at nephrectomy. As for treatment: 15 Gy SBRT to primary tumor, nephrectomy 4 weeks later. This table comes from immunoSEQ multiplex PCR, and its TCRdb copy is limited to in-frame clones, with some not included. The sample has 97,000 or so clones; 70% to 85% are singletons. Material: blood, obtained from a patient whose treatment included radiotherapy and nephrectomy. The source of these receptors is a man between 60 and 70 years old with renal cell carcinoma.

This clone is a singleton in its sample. The CDR3 DNA sequence: TGTGCCAGCAGCCCATCTAGCGTTTACAATGAGCAGTTCTTC. Translation: CASSPSSVYNEQFF. The chain combines TRBV11-2 with TRBJ2-1; perhaps TRBD2 as D (6 bases). V lost 5 bases and J 4 bases, leaving 12 bases between the germline ends. Germline V gives CDR1 SGHAT, CDR2 FQNNGV. The CDR3 length is 14 residues.

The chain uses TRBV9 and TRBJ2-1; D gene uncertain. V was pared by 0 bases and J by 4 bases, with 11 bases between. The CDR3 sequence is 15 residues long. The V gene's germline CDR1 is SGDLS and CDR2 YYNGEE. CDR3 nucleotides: TGTGCCAGCAGCGTAGGACCCCAAAGTTACAATGAGCAGTTCTTC. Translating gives CASSVGPQSYNEQFF.

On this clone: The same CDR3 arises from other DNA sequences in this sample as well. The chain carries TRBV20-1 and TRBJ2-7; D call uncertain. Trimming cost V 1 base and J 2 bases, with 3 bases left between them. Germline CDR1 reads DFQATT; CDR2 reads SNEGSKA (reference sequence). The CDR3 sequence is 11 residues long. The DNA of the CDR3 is TGCAGTGCTAGAGCCGCCTACGAGCAGTACTTC. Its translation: CSARAAYEQYF.

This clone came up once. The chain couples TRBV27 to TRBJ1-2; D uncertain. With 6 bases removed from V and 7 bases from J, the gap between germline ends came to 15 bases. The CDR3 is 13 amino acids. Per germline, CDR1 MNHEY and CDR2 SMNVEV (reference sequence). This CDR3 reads CASSSTPAGGYTF. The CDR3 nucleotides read TGTGCCAGCAGCTCGACACCCGCCGGTGGCTACACCTTC.

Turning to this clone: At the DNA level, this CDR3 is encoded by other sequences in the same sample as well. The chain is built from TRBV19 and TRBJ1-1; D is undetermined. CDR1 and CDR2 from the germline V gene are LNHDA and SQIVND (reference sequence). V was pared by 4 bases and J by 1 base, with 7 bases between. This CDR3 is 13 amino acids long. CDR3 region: CASSTTANTEAFF. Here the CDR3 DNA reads TGTGCCAGTAGTACAACAGCGAACACTGAAGCTTTCTTT. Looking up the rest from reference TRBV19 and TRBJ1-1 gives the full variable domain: DGGITQSPKYLFRKEGQNVTLSCEQNLNHDAMYWYRQDPGQGLRLIYYSQIVNDFQKGDIAEGYSVSREKKESFPLTVTSAQKNPTAFYLCASSTTANTEAFFGQGTRLTVV.

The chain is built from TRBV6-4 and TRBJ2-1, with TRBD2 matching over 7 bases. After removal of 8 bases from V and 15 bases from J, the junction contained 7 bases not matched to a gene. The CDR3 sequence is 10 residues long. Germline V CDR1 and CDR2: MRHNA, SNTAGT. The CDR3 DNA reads TGTGCCAGCTGCGGGGGTGGGCGGTTCTTC. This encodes CASCGGGRFF.

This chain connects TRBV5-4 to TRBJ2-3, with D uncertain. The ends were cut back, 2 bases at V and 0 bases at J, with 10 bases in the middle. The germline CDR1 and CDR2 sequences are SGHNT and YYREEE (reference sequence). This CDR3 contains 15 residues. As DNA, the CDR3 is TGTGCCAGCAGCTTAGCGCTTTCTAGCACAGATACGCAGTATTTT. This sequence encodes CASSLALSSTDTQYF.

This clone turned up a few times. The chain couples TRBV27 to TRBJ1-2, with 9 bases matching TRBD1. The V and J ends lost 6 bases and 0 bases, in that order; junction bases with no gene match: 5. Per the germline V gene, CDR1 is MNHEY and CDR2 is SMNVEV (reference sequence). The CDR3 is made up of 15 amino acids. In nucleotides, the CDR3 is TGTGCCAGCAGACAGGGGGCCCTTTCTAACTATGGCTACACCTTC. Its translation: CASRQGALSNYGYTF.

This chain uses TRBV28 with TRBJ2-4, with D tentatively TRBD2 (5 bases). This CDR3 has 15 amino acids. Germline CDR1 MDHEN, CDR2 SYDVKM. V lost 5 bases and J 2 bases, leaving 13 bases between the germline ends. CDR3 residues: CASSAWERPKNIQYF. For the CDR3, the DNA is TGTGCCAGCAGTGCGTGGGAGAGACCCAAAAACATTCAGTACTTC.

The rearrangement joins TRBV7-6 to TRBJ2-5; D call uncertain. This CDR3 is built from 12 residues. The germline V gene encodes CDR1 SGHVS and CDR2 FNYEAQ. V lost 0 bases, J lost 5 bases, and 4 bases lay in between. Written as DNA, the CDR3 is TGTGCCAGCAGCTTAGCGGACGAGACCCAGTACTTC. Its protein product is CASSLADETQYF.

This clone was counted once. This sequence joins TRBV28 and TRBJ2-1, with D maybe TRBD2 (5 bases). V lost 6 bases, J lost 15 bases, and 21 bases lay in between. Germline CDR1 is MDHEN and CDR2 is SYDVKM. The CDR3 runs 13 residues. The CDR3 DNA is TGTGCCAGCAGCTTTATTACTAGGGAAGCCTCGTTCTTC. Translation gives CASSFITREASFF.

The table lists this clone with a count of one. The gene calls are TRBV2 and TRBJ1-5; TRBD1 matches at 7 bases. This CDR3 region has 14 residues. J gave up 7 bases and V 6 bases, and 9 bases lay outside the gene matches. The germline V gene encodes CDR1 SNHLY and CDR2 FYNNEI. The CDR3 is CASREQGLKQPQHF. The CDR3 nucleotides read TGTGCCAGCAGAGAACAGGGGCTTAAACAGCCCCAGCATTTT.

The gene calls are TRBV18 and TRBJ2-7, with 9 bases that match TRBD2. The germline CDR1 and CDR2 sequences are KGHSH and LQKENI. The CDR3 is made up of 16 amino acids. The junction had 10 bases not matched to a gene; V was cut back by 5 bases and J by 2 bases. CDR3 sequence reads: CASSNLAGSHPYEQYF. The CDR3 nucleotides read TGTGCCAGCTCAAATCTAGCGGGAAGTCACCCCTACGAGCAGTACTTC.

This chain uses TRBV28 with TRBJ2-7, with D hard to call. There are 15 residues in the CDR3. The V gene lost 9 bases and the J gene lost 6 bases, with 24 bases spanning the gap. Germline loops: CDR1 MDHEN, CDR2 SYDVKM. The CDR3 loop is CASSRPRPLIGEQYF. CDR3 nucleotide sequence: TGTGCCAGTTCCCGCCCCCGCCCTCTCATCGGCGAGCAGTACTTC.

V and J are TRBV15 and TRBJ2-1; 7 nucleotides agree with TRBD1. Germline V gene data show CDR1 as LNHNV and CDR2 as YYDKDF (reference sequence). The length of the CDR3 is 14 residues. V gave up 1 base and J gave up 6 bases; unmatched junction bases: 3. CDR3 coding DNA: TGTGCCACCAGCAGAGGATCAGGGGGCAATGAGCAGTTCTTC. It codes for CATSRGSGGNEQFF.